This passage covers 25 T cell receptor beta chains from one sample sequenced in a study of shared clonotypes between healthy human individuals. Measured with immunoSEQ multiplex PCR; TCRdb has only the in-frame clones, and not every one. Of 2 million to 2.5 million clones listed, 90% to 97% were seen once; the top ten hold roughly 0.13%. Sequenced material: naive CD4+ T cells sorted from blood. Subset given: CD45RA+ positively selected. These receptors all stem from a man aged 18 to 30 in good health.

The chain has TRBV6-5 and TRBJ1-6; the match to TRBD1 covers 9 bases. The CDR3 runs 16 residues. The germline V gene encodes CDR1 MNHEY and CDR2 SVGAGI. The ends lost 2 bases at V and 6 bases at J; junction bases unmatched: 5. The CDR3 region is CASSYTQTGGNSPLHF. As DNA, the CDR3 is TGTGCCAGCAGTTACACCCAGACAGGGGGTAATTCACCCCTCCACTTT.

The chain recombines TRBV10-3 with TRBJ2-5; D is perhaps TRBD1 or TRBD2 (5 bases each). Germline lookup yields CDR1 ENHRY and CDR2 SYGVKD. This CDR3 has 17 residues. Trimming removed 3 bases from V and 4 bases from J, with 21 bases in between. The CDR3 region has the DNA TGTGCCATCAGTGACTCTCCGGGGATGTTGCAGGGAGAGACCCAGTACTTC. This translates into CAISDSPGMLQGETQYF.

The V and J genes are TRBV5-1 and TRBJ2-6, with D hard to call. Germline CDR1 SGHRS, CDR2 YFSETQ. The CDR3 runs 17 residues. The V and J ends lost 2 bases and 0 bases respectively, with 12 bases between them. CDR3 sequence: CASSFENKPSGANVLTF. CDR3 coding DNA: TGCGCCAGCAGCTTTGAGAACAAACCCTCTGGGGCCAACGTCCTGACTTTC.

V and J are TRBV10-3 and TRBJ1-2; 9 positions agree with TRBD1. Trimming cost V 0 bases and J 8 bases; bases outside gene matches: 7. CDR1 and CDR2 (germline): ENHRY, SYGVKD. The CDR3 loop spans 15 amino acids. Here the CDR3 reads CAISESPGQGGGYTF. DNA of the CDR3: TGTGCCATCAGTGAGTCGCCGGGACAGGGAGGGGGCTACACCTTC.

The chain couples TRBV7-9 to TRBJ2-7; D is possibly TRBD1 (5 bases). This CDR3 is built from 15 residues. From germline, CDR1 is SEHNR and CDR2 FQNEAQ (reference sequence). The V gene lost 0 bases and the J gene lost 6 bases, with 15 bases spanning the gap. CDR3 sequence: CASSLAQGLSGEQYF. The CDR3 DNA follows: TGTGCCAGCAGCTTAGCCCAGGGCTTATCCGGCGAGCAGTACTTC.

The V call is TRBV7-9, the J call TRBJ2-5; 14 nucleotides line up with TRBD2. This CDR3 is built from 17 residues. The V gene end was trimmed by 5 bases and the J gene end by 6 bases; junction bases not matched to a gene: 11. Germline V gene data show CDR1 as SEHNR and CDR2 as FQNEAQ (reference sequence). As DNA, the CDR3 is TGTGCCAGCAGCCCACGACTAGCGGGAGGGCCTACAAAGACCCAGTACTTC. Encoded protein: CASSPRLAGGPTKTQYF.

This clone was counted only a few times. The CDR3 DNA sequence: TGTGCCAGCAGCGTAGGACTCCCCTACGAGCAGTACTTC. Protein sequence: CASSVGLPYEQYF. The chain recombines TRBV7-2 with TRBJ2-7; weak D call: TRBD2 (5 bases). The CDR3 sequence is 13 residues long. The V end lost 5 bases, the J end lost 2 bases, and 10 bases lay between the germline ends. The germline CDR1 and CDR2 sequences are SGHTA and FQGNSA.

The chain couples TRBV30 to TRBJ1-1; TRBD1 might be the D (5 bases). CDR3 length: 14 amino acids. Trimming took 3 bases from V and 1 from J, leaving 12 bases between them. Germline V gene data show CDR1 as GTSNPN and CDR2 as SVGIG (reference sequence). The DNA of the CDR3 is TGTGCCTGGAGGGGGGACGGATCGAACACTGAAGCTTTCTTT. Its protein product is CAWRGDGSNTEAFF.

J is TRBJ1-5 and V is TRBV6-5; unclear D gene. CDR3 length: 15 residues. The germline CDR1 and CDR2 sequences are MNHEY and SVGAGI. Trimming pared 6 bases from V and 9 bases from J, leaving 21 bases between. The CDR3 nucleotides read TGTGCCAGCAGACCCCTGGACCTGAACGGGTGGCCCCAGCATTTT. Encoded protein: CASRPLDLNGWPQHF.

The CDR3 DNA sequence: TGTGCCAGCAGTTATGGACAGTTGGGGGATCAGCCCCAGCATTTT. Protein product: CASSYGQLGDQPQHF. The chain combines TRBV2 with TRBJ1-5, with D maybe TRBD1 (6 bases). In germline, CDR1 is SNHLY, CDR2 FYNNEI. Trimming pared 5 bases from V and 5 bases from J, leaving 16 bases between. CDR3 length equals 15 residues.

This sequence joins TRBV5-1 and TRBJ1-1, with TRBD1 matching over 7 bases. The CDR3 extends over 14 amino acids. After removal of 4 bases from V and 1 base from J, the junction contained 4 bases not matched to a gene. In germline, CDR1 is SGHRS, CDR2 YFSETQ. The CDR3 loop reads CASSKGAENTEAFF. The CDR3 DNA follows: TGCGCCAGCAGCAAGGGGGCCGAGAACACTGAAGCTTTCTTT.

V is TRBV30 and J is TRBJ1-1, with D unclear. Germline V gene sequence: CDR1 GTSNPN, CDR2 SVGIG (reference sequence). CDR3 length: 11 amino acids. CDR3 amino acids: CAYQRNTEAFF. The CDR3 nucleotides read TGTGCGTACCAGCGGAACACTGAAGCTTTCTTT.

CDR3 residues: CASGSIEGVSGELFF. The CDR3, as DNA: TGTGCCAGCGGATCCATCGAAGGGGTGTCCGGGGAGCTGTTTTTT. This chain connects TRBV28 to TRBJ2-2; weak D call: TRBD1 (5 bases). The CDR3 totals 15 residues. The V end was cut by 8 bases, the J end by 6 bases, with 19 bases between. The germline V gene encodes CDR1 MDHEN and CDR2 SYDVKM.

The V gene is TRBV10-1, the J gene TRBJ2-7; the D is unclear. V was clipped by 3 bases and J by 9 bases, with 9 bases between them. CDR1 is WNHNN, CDR2 SYGVQD, per germline (reference sequence). This CDR3 has 11 amino acids. CDR3 region: CASSDGPAQYF. The CDR3 DNA sequence: TGCGCCAGCAGTGATGGACCGGCGCAGTACTTC.

The V and J genes are TRBV7-9 and TRBJ1-1, with no clear D. The CDR3 totals 13 residues. Germline V gene lookup returns CDR1 SEHNR and CDR2 FQNEAQ (reference sequence). Trimming cost V 5 bases and J 6 bases, with 13 bases left between them. The CDR3 sequence: CASSQRESAEAFF. CDR3 DNA: TGTGCCAGCAGCCAAAGGGAGAGCGCTGAAGCTTTCTTT.

The chain links TRBV10-2 to TRBJ2-3; possibly TRBD1 for D (5 bases). The V gene lost 4 bases and the J gene lost 1 base, with 15 bases spanning the gap. CDR3 size: 16 residues. Per the germline V gene, CDR1 is WSHSY and CDR2 is SAAADI. CDR3 region: CASSVSRAVGTDTQYF. CDR3 in DNA: TGCGCCAGCAGTGTATCCAGGGCAGTGGGCACAGATACGCAGTATTTT.

This sequence joins TRBV19 and TRBJ2-7; TRBD1 matches at 10 bases. The CDR3 has 15 amino acids. CDR1 and CDR2 from the germline V gene are LNHDA and SQIVND (reference sequence). Trimming took 3 bases from V and 4 from J; bases not matched to a gene: 6. CDR3 bases: TGTGCCAGTAGTATTTGGGGACAGGGGTTGTACGAGCAGTACTTC. Translation: CASSIWGQGLYEQYF.

This rearrangement joins TRBV6-1 to TRBJ1-1, with D possibly TRBD1 on 5 matching bases. The CDR3 contains 15 residues. Germline-derived CDR1 and CDR2 are MNHNS and SASEGT. V was clipped by 0 bases and J by 1 base, with 9 bases between them. CDR3 sequence reads: CASSEAGRGNTEAFF. The CDR3 DNA sequence: TGTGCCAGCAGTGAAGCGGGGCGCGGGAACACTGAAGCTTTCTTT.

The chain links TRBV28 to TRBJ2-5; either TRBD1 or TRBD2 may supply D (5 bases each). The V end was cut by 3 bases, the J end by 5 bases, with 16 bases between. The CDR3 has 15 amino acids. Germline CDR1 reads MDHEN; CDR2 reads SYDVKM. DNA of the CDR3: TGTGCCAGCAGTTTGAGAGGGGCCGGGCTCGAGACCCAGTACTTC. Amino acid sequence: CASSLRGAGLETQYF.

The gene calls are TRBV7-9 and TRBJ2-2; TRBD1 matches 9 bases. V gave up 4 bases and J gave up 2 bases; unmatched junction bases: 5. The CDR3 is 16 amino acids. Germline V lookup: CDR1 SEHNR, CDR2 FQNEAQ (reference sequence). The CDR3: CASSSNRGLNTGELFF. As DNA, the CDR3 is TGTGCCAGCAGCTCGAACAGGGGGCTCAACACCGGGGAGCTGTTTTTT.

The rearrangement links TRBV10-3 to TRBJ1-1, with 7 bases aligning to TRBD1. The trim removed 0 bases at V and 4 bases at J, leaving 14 bases unmatched. The CDR3 extends over 18 amino acids. Germline V gene sequence: CDR1 ENHRY, CDR2 SYGVKD. The CDR3 loop is CAISESGVGGGRTTEAFF. CDR3 bases: TGTGCCATCAGTGAGTCGGGGGTCGGAGGGGGCCGGACCACTGAAGCTTTCTTT.

This sequence joins TRBV5-1 and TRBJ2-7; no firm D call. The V end was cut by 5 bases, the J end by 3 bases, with 9 bases between. CDR1 and CDR2 from the germline V gene are SGHRS and YFSETQ. The CDR3 is 12 amino acids. CDR3 amino acids: CASSQDLYEQYF. CDR3 bases: TGCGCCAGCAGTCAGGACCTCTACGAGCAGTACTTC. Full variable domain (rest looked up from reference TRBV5-1 and TRBJ2-7): KAGVTQTPRYLIKTRGQQVTLSCSPISGHRSVSWYQQTPGQGLQFLFEYFSETQRNKGNFPGRFSGRQFSNSRSEMNVSTLELGDSALYLCASSQDLYEQYFGPGTRLTVT.

This chain uses TRBV6-1 with TRBJ2-6; TRBD1 matches at 7 bases. From germline, CDR1 is MNHNS and CDR2 SASEGT. The ends lost 4 bases at V and 0 bases at J; junction bases unmatched: 9. This CDR3 contains 18 residues. For the CDR3, the DNA is TGTGCCAGCAGTGTTGGGGGACAGCTTCTCTCTGGGGCCAACGTCCTGACTTTC. Residues: CASSVGGQLLSGANVLTF.

Comments on this clone: Other nucleotide sequences from this sample produce the same CDR3. This chain connects TRBV6-6 to TRBJ2-7; unclear D gene. In germline, CDR1 is MNHNY, CDR2 SVGAGI (reference sequence). The V end lost 0 bases, the J end lost 4 bases, and 4 bases lay between the germline ends. CDR3 length: 12 amino acids. CDR3 in DNA: TGTGCCAGCAGTTACTCCGCTTACGAGCAGTACTTC. This translates into CASSYSAYEQYF.

The chain carries TRBV6-5 and TRBJ2-1; 9 nucleotides match TRBD1. The CDR3 is 15 amino acids. From germline, CDR1 is MNHEY and CDR2 SVGAGI. V shed 5 bases and J 7 bases; nucleotides not matched to a gene: 9. The CDR3 is CASSLRDRVQNEQFF. The CDR3 DNA is TGTGCCAGCAGTCTCAGGGACAGGGTACAAAATGAGCAGTTCTTC.